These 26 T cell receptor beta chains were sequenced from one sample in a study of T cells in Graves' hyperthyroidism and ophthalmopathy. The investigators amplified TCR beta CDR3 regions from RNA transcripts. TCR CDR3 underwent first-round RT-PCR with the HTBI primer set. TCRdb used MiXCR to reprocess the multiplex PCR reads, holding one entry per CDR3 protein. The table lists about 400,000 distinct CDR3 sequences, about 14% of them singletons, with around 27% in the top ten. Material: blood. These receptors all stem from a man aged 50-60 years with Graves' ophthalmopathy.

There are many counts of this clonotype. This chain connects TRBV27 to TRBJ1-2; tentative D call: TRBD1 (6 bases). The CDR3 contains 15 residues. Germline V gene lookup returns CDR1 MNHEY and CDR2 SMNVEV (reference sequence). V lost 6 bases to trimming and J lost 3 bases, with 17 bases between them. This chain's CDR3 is CASSKGGGLDYGYTF. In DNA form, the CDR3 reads TGTGCCAGCAGCAAAGGAGGGGGGCTAGACTATGGCTACACCTTC.

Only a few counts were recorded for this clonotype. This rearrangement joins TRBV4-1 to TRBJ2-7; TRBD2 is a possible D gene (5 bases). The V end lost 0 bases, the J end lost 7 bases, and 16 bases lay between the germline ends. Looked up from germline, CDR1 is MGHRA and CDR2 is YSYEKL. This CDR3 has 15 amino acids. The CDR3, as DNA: TGCGCCAGCAGCCAAGAACTCGCGGGTTACGTAGAGCAGTACTTC. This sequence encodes CASSQELAGYVEQYF.

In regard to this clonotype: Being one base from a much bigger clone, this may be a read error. The CDR3 loop reads CANRGRGYEQYF. The CDR3 DNA sequence: TGTGCCAACCGGGGCAGGGGTTACGAGCAGTACTTC. This chain links TRBV11-2 with TRBJ2-7; possible D gene TRBD1, 6 bases. CDR1 is SGHAT, CDR2 FQNNGV, per germline. Trimming took 10 bases from V and 4 from J, leaving 14 bases between them. This CDR3 has 12 residues. Filled out from reference TRBV11-2 and TRBJ2-7, the complete variable domain reads EAGVAQSPRYKIIEKRQSVAFWCNPISGHATLYWYQQILGQGPKLLIQFQNNGVVDDSQLPKDRFSAERLKGVDSTLKIQPAKLEDSAVYLCANRGRGYEQYFGPGTRLTVT.

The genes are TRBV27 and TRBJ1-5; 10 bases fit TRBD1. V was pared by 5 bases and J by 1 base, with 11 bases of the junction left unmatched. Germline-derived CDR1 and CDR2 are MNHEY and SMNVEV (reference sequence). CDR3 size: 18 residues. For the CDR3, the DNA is TGTGCCAGCAGTCCACAGGGACAGGGGTTTTTCAGCAATCAGCCCCAGCATTTT. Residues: CASSPQGQGFFSNQPQHF.

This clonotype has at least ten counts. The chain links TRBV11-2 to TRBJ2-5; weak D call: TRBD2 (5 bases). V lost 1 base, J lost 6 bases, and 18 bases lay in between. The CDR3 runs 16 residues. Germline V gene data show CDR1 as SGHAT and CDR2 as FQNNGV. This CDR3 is CASSLVGVGRRKTQYF. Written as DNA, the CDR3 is TGTGCCAGCAGCTTAGTCGGGGTAGGCAGACGGAAGACCCAGTACTTC.

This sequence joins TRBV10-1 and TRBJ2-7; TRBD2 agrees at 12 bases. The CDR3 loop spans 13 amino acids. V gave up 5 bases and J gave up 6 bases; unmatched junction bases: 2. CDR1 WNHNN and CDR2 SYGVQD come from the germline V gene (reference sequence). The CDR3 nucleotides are TGCGCCAGCAGTATGGGACTAGCGGGCGAGCAGTACTTC. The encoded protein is CASSMGLAGEQYF.

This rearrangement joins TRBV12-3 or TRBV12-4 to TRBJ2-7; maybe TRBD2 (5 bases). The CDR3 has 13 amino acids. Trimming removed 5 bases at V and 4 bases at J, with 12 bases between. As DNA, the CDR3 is TGTGCCAGCAGTCGGACTTCACGATACGAGCAGTACTTC. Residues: CASSRTSRYEQYF.

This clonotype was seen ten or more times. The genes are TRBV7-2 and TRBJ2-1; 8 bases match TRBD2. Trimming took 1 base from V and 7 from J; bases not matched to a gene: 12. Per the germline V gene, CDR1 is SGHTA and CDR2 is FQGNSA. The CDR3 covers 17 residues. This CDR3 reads CASSLGGPSGSINEQFF. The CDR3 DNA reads TGTGCCAGCAGCTTAGGGGGTCCAAGCGGGAGTATTAATGAGCAGTTCTTC.

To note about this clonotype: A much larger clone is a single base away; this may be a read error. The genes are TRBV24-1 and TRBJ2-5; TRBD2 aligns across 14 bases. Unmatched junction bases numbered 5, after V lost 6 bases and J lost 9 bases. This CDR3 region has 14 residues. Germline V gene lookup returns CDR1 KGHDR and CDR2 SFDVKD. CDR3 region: CATSPTSGREAQYF. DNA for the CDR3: TGTGCCACCAGTCCGACTAGCGGGAGGGAGGCCCAGTACTTC.

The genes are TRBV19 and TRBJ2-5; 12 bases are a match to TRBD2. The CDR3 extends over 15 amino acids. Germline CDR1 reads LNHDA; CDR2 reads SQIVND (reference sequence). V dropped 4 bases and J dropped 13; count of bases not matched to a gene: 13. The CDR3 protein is CASSRALAGGLGWYF. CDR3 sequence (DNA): TGTGCCAGTAGTAGAGCCCTAGCGGGAGGGCTTGGTTGGTACTTC.

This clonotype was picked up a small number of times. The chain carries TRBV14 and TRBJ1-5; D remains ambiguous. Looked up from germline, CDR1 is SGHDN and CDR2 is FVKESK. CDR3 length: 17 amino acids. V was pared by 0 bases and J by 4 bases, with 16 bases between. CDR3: CASSQEARQRRNQPQHF. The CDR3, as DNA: TGTGCCAGCAGCCAAGAAGCCAGACAAAGACGTAATCAGCCCCAGCATTTT.

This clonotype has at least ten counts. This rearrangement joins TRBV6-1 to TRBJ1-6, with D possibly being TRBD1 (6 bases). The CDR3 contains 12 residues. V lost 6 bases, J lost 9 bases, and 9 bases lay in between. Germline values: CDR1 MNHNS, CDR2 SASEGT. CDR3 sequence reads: CASRLQGSPLHF. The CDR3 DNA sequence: TGTGCCAGCAGATTACAGGGTTCACCCCTCCACTTT.

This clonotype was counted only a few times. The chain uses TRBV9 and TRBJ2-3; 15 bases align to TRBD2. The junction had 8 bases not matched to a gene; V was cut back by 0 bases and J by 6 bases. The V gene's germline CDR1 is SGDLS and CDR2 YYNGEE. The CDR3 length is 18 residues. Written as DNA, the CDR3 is TGTGCCAGCAGCGTAGGGACTAGCGGGAGGGCCTTCGGGGATACGCAGTATTTT. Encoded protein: CASSVGTSGRAFGDTQYF.

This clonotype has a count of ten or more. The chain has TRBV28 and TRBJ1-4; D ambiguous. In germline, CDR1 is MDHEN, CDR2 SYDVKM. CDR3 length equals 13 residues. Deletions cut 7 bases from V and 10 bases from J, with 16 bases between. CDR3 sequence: CASKDPTRGKLFF. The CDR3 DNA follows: TGTGCCAGCAAGGATCCTACCCGGGGAAAACTGTTTTTT.

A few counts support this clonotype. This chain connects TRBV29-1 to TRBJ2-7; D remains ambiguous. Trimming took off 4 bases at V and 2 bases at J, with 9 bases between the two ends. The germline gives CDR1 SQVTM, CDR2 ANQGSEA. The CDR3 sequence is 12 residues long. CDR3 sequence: CSVVAETYEQYF. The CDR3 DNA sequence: TGCAGCGTTGTAGCAGAGACCTACGAGCAGTACTTC.

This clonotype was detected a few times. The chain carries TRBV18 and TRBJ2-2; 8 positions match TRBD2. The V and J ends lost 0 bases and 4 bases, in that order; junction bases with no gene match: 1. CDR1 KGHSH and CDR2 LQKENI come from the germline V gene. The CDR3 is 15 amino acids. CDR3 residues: CASSPPSGVTGELFF. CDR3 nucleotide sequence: TGTGCCAGCTCACCACCTAGCGGGGTCACCGGGGAGCTGTTTTTT.

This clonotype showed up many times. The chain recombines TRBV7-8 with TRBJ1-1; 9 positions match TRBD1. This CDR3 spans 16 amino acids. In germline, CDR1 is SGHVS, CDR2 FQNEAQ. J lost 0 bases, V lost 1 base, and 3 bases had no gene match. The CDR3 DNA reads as TGTGCCAGCAGCTTAGGGGGGACAGGGATGAACACTGAAGCTTTCTTT. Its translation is CASSLGGTGMNTEAFF.

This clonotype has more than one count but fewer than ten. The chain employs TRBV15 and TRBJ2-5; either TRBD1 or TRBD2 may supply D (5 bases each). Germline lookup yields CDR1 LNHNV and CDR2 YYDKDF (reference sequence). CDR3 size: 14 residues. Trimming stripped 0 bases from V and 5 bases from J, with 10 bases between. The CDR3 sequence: CATSRDGAGETQYF. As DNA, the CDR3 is TGTGCCACCAGCAGAGATGGGGCGGGCGAGACCCAGTACTTC.

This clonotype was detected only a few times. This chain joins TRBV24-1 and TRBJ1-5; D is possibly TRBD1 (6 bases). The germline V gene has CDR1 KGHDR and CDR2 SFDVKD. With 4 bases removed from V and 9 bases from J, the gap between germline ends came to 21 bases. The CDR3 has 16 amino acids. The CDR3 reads CATSDAGDLGHRPQHF. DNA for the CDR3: TGTGCCACCAGTGACGCAGGGGATTTGGGTCATCGGCCCCAGCATTTT.

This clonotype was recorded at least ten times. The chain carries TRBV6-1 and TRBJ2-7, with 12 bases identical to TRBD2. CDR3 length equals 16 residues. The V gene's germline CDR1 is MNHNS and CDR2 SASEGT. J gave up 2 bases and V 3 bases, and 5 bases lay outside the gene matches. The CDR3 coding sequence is TGTGCCAGCAGTGAGTGGACTAGCGGGATTCCCTACGAGCAGTACTTC. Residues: CASSEWTSGIPYEQYF.

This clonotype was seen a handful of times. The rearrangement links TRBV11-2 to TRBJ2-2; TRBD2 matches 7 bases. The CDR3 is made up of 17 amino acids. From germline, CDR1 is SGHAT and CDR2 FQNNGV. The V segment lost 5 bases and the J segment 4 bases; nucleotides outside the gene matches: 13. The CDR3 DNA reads TGTGCCAGCAGCCTACTCCCGATGGGCGGGAGCACCGGGGAGCTGTTTTTT. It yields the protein CASSLLPMGGSTGELFF. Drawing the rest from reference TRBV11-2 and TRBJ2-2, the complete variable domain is EAGVAQSPRYKIIEKRQSVAFWCNPISGHATLYWYQQILGQGPKLLIQFQNNGVVDDSQLPKDRFSAERLKGVDSTLKIQPAKLEDSAVYLCASSLLPMGGSTGELFFGEGSRLTVL.

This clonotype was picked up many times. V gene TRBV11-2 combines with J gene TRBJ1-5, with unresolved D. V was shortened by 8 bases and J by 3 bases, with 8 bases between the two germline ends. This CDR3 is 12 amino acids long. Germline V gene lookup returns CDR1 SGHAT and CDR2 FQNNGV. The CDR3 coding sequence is TGTGCCAGCGCGCTACTCAATCAGCCCCAGCATTTT. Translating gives CASALLNQPQHF.

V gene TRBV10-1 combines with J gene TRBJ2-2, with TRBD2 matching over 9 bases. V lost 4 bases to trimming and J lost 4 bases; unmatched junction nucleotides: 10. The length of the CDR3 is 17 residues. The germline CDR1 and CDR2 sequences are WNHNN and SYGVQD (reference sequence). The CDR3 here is CASSVNSGSGSTGELFF. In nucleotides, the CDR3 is TGCGCCAGCAGTGTAAATAGCGGGAGTGGATCCACCGGGGAGCTGTTTTTT.

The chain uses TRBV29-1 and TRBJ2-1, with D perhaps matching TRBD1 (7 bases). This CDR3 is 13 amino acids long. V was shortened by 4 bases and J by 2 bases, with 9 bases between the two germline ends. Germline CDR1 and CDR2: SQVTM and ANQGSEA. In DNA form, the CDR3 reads TGCAGCGTTGGCGGGACAGCCTACAATGAGCAGTTCTTC. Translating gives CSVGGTAYNEQFF.

The DNA for the CDR3 is TGTGCTAGTGGTTTGTTCGGCGGCGAGACCCAGTACTTC. Translation: CASGLFGGETQYF. V usage is TRBV12-5 and J usage is TRBJ2-5; no definite D call. With 2 bases removed from V and 5 bases from J, the gap between germline ends came to 9 bases. The CDR3 totals 13 residues. The germline V gene has CDR1 LGHNT and CDR2 FRNRAP.

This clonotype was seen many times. The CDR3 protein is CASRRIADGNIQYF. The DNA for the CDR3 is TGTGCCAGCAGGAGAATCGCCGACGGGAACATTCAGTACTTC. The chain joins TRBV7-2 to TRBJ2-4; D is uncertain. The V gene lost 6 bases and the J gene lost 7 bases, with 16 bases spanning the gap. This CDR3 contains 14 residues. Germline assignment: CDR1 SGHTA and CDR2 FQGNSA.